Following are 27 T cell receptor beta chains from one sample sequenced in a study of shared clonotypes between healthy human individuals. The table came from immunoSEQ multiplex PCR; TCRdb's copy has only in-frame clones and leaves some out. The sample lists about 330,000 clones, around 74% seen once, with over 9% in the top ten. The sample comprised memory CD4+ T cells sorted from blood. Subset reported: CD45RA-negative fraction. The receptors stem from a man aged 25-45 years in good health.

This chain uses TRBV2 with TRBJ2-5; tentative D call: TRBD2 (5 bases). Between the trimmed V and J ends, which lost 3 bases and 3 bases, there was a span of 8 bases. Per the germline V gene, CDR1 is SNHLY and CDR2 is FYNNEI. This CDR3 comprises 13 residues. The CDR3 DNA reads as TGTGCCAGCAGTGAGGACTTAAAAGAGACCCAGTACTTC. As protein: CASSEDLKETQYF.

There are a few counts of this clone. The chain is built from TRBV7-2 and TRBJ2-3; D unresolved. Trimming removed 4 bases from V and 2 bases from J, with 7 bases in between. Germline CDR1 is SGHTA and CDR2 is FQGNSA. CDR3 size: 13 residues. DNA for the CDR3: TGTGCCAGCAGCTCCCGGATCACAGATACGCAGTATTTT. It is translated as CASSSRITDTQYF.

This chain uses TRBV5-1 with TRBJ2-2; 8 bases are a match to TRBD1. The CDR3 sequence is 16 residues long. V trimming: 2 bases; J trimming: 6 bases; junction bases outside the gene matches: 9. The germline V gene has CDR1 SGHRS and CDR2 YFSETQ. The CDR3 here is CASSLSTGGYAGELFF. DNA of the CDR3: TGCGCCAGCAGCTTATCTACAGGGGGGTACGCCGGGGAGCTGTTTTTT. Full variable domain (missing parts from reference TRBV5-1 and TRBJ2-2): KAGVTQTPRYLIKTRGQQVTLSCSPISGHRSVSWYQQTPGQGLQFLFEYFSETQRNKGNFPGRFSGRQFSNSRSEMNVSTLELGDSALYLCASSLSTGGYAGELFFGEGSRLTVL.

CDR3 in amino acids: CASSPRANSYEQYF. The CDR3, as DNA: TGTGCCAGCAGCCCCCGAGCGAATTCCTACGAGCAGTACTTC. V usage is TRBV7-4 and J usage is TRBJ2-7; D remains ambiguous. This CDR3 has 14 amino acids. The germline gives CDR1 SGHVT, CDR2 SQSDAQ. The germline V and J ends were trimmed by 5 bases and 1 base, with 12 bases remaining between them.

This clone was seen a handful of times. The CDR3 sequence: CASRAGGPSGELFF. In nucleotides, the CDR3 is TGCGCCAGCAGAGCGGGAGGGCCGTCCGGGGAGCTGTTTTTT. This chain links TRBV10-2 with TRBJ2-2; the match to TRBD2 covers 10 bases. CDR1 is WSHSY and CDR2 is SAAADI in the germline V gene. The ends lost 6 bases at V and 6 bases at J; junction bases unmatched: 4. The CDR3 is made up of 14 amino acids.

V gene TRBV7-9 combines with J gene TRBJ1-5; perhaps TRBD1 as D (5 bases). Germline V gene lookup returns CDR1 SEHNR and CDR2 FQNEAQ (reference sequence). Between the trimmed V and J ends, which lost 1 base and 5 bases, there was a span of 18 bases. The CDR3 covers 17 residues. The CDR3 DNA reads TGTGCCAGCAGCTTAGGAAGCACCAGGGATAGAGATCAGCCCCAGCATTTT. This encodes CASSLGSTRDRDQPQHF.

The chain is built from TRBV5-4 and TRBJ2-3; no clear D. The germline V and J ends were trimmed by 4 bases and 2 bases, with 8 bases remaining between them. From germline, CDR1 is SGHNT and CDR2 YYREEE (reference sequence). CDR3 length: 13 amino acids. CDR3 bases: TGTGCCAGCAGCACTGGACCCACAGATACGCAGTATTTT. Protein sequence: CASSTGPTDTQYF.

This clone was detected many times. The chain recombines TRBV7-2 with TRBJ2-3, with D uncertain. Looked up from germline, CDR1 is SGHTA and CDR2 is FQGNSA. The ends were cut back, 3 bases at V and 5 bases at J, with 15 bases in the middle. This CDR3 contains 15 residues. This CDR3 reads CASSLKAGWGDTQYF. CDR3 in DNA: TGTGCCAGCAGCTTGAAAGCCGGGTGGGGAGATACGCAGTATTTT.

The J gene is TRBJ2-3, the V gene TRBV9; D remains ambiguous. With 2 bases removed from V and 3 bases from J, the gap between germline ends came to 7 bases. CDR1 is SGDLS and CDR2 is YYNGEE in the germline V gene. CDR3 size: 13 residues. The CDR3 spells CASSVGSTDTQYF. For the CDR3, the DNA is TGTGCCAGCAGCGTCGGCTCGACAGATACGCAGTATTTT.

This clone has just one count. The V call is TRBV9, the J call TRBJ2-1; 9 bases fit TRBD1. Germline V CDR1 and CDR2: SGDLS, YYNGEE. CDR3 length: 16 residues. After removal of 4 bases from V and 1 base from J, the junction contained 6 bases not matched to a gene. CDR3 region: CASSPRTGVSYNEQFF. For the CDR3, the DNA is TGTGCCAGCAGCCCAAGGACAGGGGTGTCCTACAATGAGCAGTTCTTC. Full variable domain (rest looked up from reference TRBV9 and TRBJ2-1): DSGVTQTPKHLITATGQRVTLRCSPRSGDLSVYWYQQSLDQGLQFLIQYYNGEERAKGNILERFSAQQFPDLHSELNLSSLELGDSALYFCASSPRTGVSYNEQFFGPGTRLTVL.

J is TRBJ2-5 and V is TRBV5-4, with D perhaps assigned TRBD1 or TRBD2 (6 bases each). The J call may not be correct, given that the DNA end is closer to TRBJ2-7. This CDR3 contains 14 residues. Germline V gene data show CDR1 as SGHNT and CDR2 as YYREEE (reference sequence). The CDR3 coding sequence is TGTGCAGCTAGGGGGGCTAGCGACTCCTACGAGCAGTACTTC. Its protein is CAARGASDSYEQYF.

The J gene is TRBJ2-3, the V gene TRBV18; TRBD2 is a possible D gene (6 bases). CDR3 size: 14 residues. V was clipped by 0 bases and J by 6 bases, with 10 bases between them. Germline values: CDR1 KGHSH, CDR2 LQKENI. Written as DNA, the CDR3 is TGTGCCAGCTCACCACCAGTCCGGGGGGATACGCAGTATTTT. Encoded protein: CASSPPVRGDTQYF.

The gene calls are TRBV28 and TRBJ2-7; a possible D gene is TRBD2 (6 bases). Per the germline V gene, CDR1 is MDHEN and CDR2 is SYDVKM. This CDR3 region has 14 residues. The V and J ends lost 5 bases and 3 bases respectively, with 14 bases between them. CDR3 protein: CASSPPGEFYEQYF. The DNA of the CDR3 is TGTGCCAGCAGTCCACCGGGAGAATTCTACGAGCAGTACTTC.

This clone was observed a handful of times. The genes are TRBV7-6 and TRBJ1-2; TRBD1 agrees at 9 bases. Germline V CDR1 and CDR2: SGHVS, FNYEAQ. CDR3 length equals 17 residues. J gave up 4 bases and V 1 base, and 10 bases lay outside the gene matches. The DNA of the CDR3 is TGTGCCAGCAGCTTAGTACAGGGGGCCTTATCTTCCTATGGCTACACCTTC. Translated, it gives CASSLVQGALSSYGYTF.

The chain links TRBV5-1 to TRBJ2-5; no reliable D call. From germline, CDR1 is SGHRS and CDR2 YFSETQ. CDR3 size: 13 residues. V dropped 6 bases and J dropped 1 base, with 10 bases sitting between them. CDR3: CASTWAGQETQYF. In DNA, the CDR3 is TGCGCCAGCACCTGGGCAGGCCAAGAGACCCAGTACTTC.

This clone was counted a single time. This chain joins TRBV27 and TRBJ2-7, with TRBD2 matching over 11 bases. Germline assignment: CDR1 MNHEY and CDR2 SMNVEV (reference sequence). This CDR3 contains 16 residues. With V trimmed by 5 bases and J by 2 bases, 8 bases remained unmatched. In nucleotides, the CDR3 is TGTGCCAGCAGTATCCAAGGGGGACTAGCGGCCTACGAGCAGTACTTC. Protein: CASSIQGGLAAYEQYF.

This clone was observed a few times. The chain has TRBV6-1 and TRBJ1-2; D unresolved. The CDR3 extends over 14 amino acids. Between the trimmed V and J ends, which lost 5 bases and 4 bases, there was a span of 14 bases. The germline CDR1 and CDR2 sequences are MNHNS and SASEGT. The CDR3 loop reads CASSPADGPYGYTF. The CDR3 DNA follows: TGTGCCAGCAGTCCAGCCGACGGGCCCTATGGCTACACCTTC.

The J gene is TRBJ2-7, the V gene TRBV7-9; TRBD1 might be the D (6 bases). Germline assignment: CDR1 SEHNR and CDR2 FQNEAQ (reference sequence). This CDR3 comprises 16 residues. Trimming removed 3 bases from V and 0 bases from J, with 15 bases in between. The CDR3 region has the DNA TGTGCCAGCAGCTTTTCTCCGGGACACAGCTCCTACGAGCAGTACTTC. Its translation is CASSFSPGHSSYEQYF.

This clone was observed a few times. This chain connects TRBV29-1 to TRBJ2-3, with 13 bases that match TRBD2. Germline V gene sequence: CDR1 SQVTM, CDR2 ANQGSEA. V gave up 6 bases and J gave up 5 bases; unmatched junction bases: 14. The CDR3 is made up of 17 amino acids. The CDR3 spells CSVAYATSGRVGDTQYF. The DNA of the CDR3 is TGCAGCGTCGCCTATGCTACTAGCGGGAGGGTGGGAGATACGCAGTATTTT.

The rearrangement links TRBV5-1 to TRBJ2-5; 15 nucleotides line up with TRBD2. The V and J ends lost 4 bases and 5 bases, in that order; junction bases with no gene match: 3. The CDR3 is 15 amino acids. Germline V gives CDR1 SGHRS, CDR2 YFSETQ. The CDR3 DNA is TGCGCCAGCAGCCGCGGGACTAGCGGGAGGGAGACCCAGTACTTC. It codes for CASSRGTSGRETQYF.

The genes are TRBV5-1 and TRBJ2-1, with no clear D. The CDR3 spans 16 residues. V dropped 4 bases and J dropped 8 bases, with 22 bases sitting between them. Per germline, CDR1 SGHRS and CDR2 YFSETQ. The CDR3 DNA follows: TGCGCCAGCAGCGCGACCCCGGGCTCCGAGGTAGATGAGCAGTTCTTC. Residues: CASSATPGSEVDEQFF.

The chain is built from TRBV5-1 and TRBJ2-1; no reliable D call. The CDR3 is made up of 14 amino acids. The germline V and J ends were trimmed by 2 bases and 3 bases, with 9 bases remaining between them. Germline-derived CDR1 and CDR2 are SGHRS and YFSETQ. CDR3 sequence: CASSFARDYNEQFF. The DNA of the CDR3 is TGCGCCAGCAGCTTCGCTAGGGACTACAATGAGCAGTTCTTC.

There are a few counts of this clone. The chain recombines TRBV6-6 with TRBJ1-5; no definite D call. CDR3 length equals 13 residues. V lost 7 bases, J lost 6 bases, and 13 bases lay in between. Looked up from germline, CDR1 is MNHNY and CDR2 is SVGAGI (reference sequence). The CDR3 loop is CASTHREVQPQHF. The CDR3 DNA reads TGTGCCAGCACCCACCGGGAGGTTCAGCCCCAGCATTTT.

The V call is TRBV6-1, the J call TRBJ1-4; no clear D. With 7 bases removed from V and 4 bases from J, the gap between germline ends came to 16 bases. This CDR3 has 15 amino acids. The germline gives CDR1 MNHNS, CDR2 SASEGT. DNA of the CDR3: TGTGCCAGCACCGCGCACCGGACGGTTAATGAAAAACTGTTTTTT. Its translation is CASTAHRTVNEKLFF.

The DNA of the CDR3 is TGCGCCAGCAGCTTGGACGGACAACTCACCGGGGAGCTGTTTTTT. This encodes CASSLDGQLTGELFF. The chain carries TRBV5-1 and TRBJ2-2; perhaps TRBD1 as D (5 bases). The CDR3 consists of 15 residues. Per germline, CDR1 SGHRS and CDR2 YFSETQ. V lost 0 bases and J 4 bases, leaving 10 bases between the germline ends. The full variable domain, completed using reference TRBV5-1 and TRBJ2-2, is KAGVTQTPRYLIKTRGQQVTLSCSPISGHRSVSWYQQTPGQGLQFLFEYFSETQRNKGNFPGRFSGRQFSNSRSEMNVSTLELGDSALYLCASSLDGQLTGELFFGEGSRLTVL.

V is TRBV6-6 and J is TRBJ2-2; 15 nucleotides line up with TRBD2. The CDR3 contains 15 residues. The germline CDR1 and CDR2 sequences are MNHNY and SVGAGI (reference sequence). J lost 5 bases, V lost 6 bases, and 1 base had no gene match. In DNA, the CDR3 is TGTGCCAGCAGAGGGACTAGCGGGAGGACCGGGGAGCTGTTTTTT. Translation: CASRGTSGRTGELFF.

The V call is TRBV7-9, the J call TRBJ2-1, with D perhaps TRBD1 or TRBD2 (7 bases each). V was shortened by 5 bases and J by 0 bases, with 23 bases between the two germline ends. This CDR3 has 19 amino acids. Germline V lookup: CDR1 SEHNR, CDR2 FQNEAQ (reference sequence). The CDR3: CASSHRGTKRGSSYNEQFF. CDR3 DNA sequence: TGTGCCAGCAGCCACAGGGGAACAAAGCGGGGTAGCTCCTACAATGAGCAGTTCTTC.